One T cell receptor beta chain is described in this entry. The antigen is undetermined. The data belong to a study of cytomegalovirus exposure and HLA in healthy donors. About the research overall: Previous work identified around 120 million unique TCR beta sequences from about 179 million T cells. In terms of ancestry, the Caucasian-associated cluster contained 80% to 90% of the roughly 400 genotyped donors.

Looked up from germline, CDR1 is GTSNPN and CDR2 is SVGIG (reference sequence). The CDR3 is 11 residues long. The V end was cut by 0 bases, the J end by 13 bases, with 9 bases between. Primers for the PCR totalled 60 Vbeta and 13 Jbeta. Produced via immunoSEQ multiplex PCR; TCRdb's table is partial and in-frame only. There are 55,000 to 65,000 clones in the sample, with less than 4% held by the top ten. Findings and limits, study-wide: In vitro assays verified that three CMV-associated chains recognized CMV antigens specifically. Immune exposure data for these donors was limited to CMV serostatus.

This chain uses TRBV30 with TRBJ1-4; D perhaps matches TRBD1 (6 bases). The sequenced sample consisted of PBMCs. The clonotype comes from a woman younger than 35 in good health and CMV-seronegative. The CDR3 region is CAWSVGGGLFF. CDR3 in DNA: TGTGCCTGGAGTGTAGGGGGGGGACTGTTTTTT. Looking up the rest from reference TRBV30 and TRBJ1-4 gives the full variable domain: SQTIHQWPATLVQPVGSPLSLECTVEGTSNPNLYWYRQAAGRGLQLLFYSVGIGQISSEVPQNLSASRPQDRQFILSSKKLLLSDSGFYLCAWSVGGGLFFGSGTQLSVL.